Given below is one TCR beta chain in context. The CDR3 contains 14 residues. Germline V gene sequence: CDR1 SGHAT, CDR2 FQNNGV. V was pared by 2 bases and J by 5 bases, with 12 bases between. This record belongs to a study of blood T cell repertoires in COVID-19. Turning to the study itself: Researchers got acute and convalescent COVID-19 samples from the United States, Italy and Spain.

TCRdb's copy holds only in-frame clones and misses some; the assay was immunoSEQ multiplex PCR. In the table there are about 50,000 clones, over 80% of which are singletons. Sample: peripheral blood. The chain joins TRBV11-2 to TRBJ2-5; tentatively, D is TRBD2 (7 bases). The source is a human donor in a cohort sampled during active COVID-19. The CDR3 region has the DNA TGTGCCAGCAGCTTATCGGGGGGCCGGGAGACCCAGTACTTC. Translation: CASSLSGGRETQYF.